The following is a TCR beta chain sequence with its context. Its target is unknown. The PCR had 60 Vbeta and 13 Jbeta primers. TCRdb's copy holds only in-frame clones and misses some; the assay was immunoSEQ multiplex PCR. Seen here are 190,000 or so clones, about four fifths observed once, and the top ten hold nearly 0.4%. This entry belongs to a study of cytomegalovirus exposure and HLA in healthy donors. Study-level points and caveats: Both high specificity and high sensitivity reportedly marked the classifier's diagnosis of cytomegalovirus status. Presence/absence analysis assumed near-uniform sequencing depth across donors.

The J segment lost 3 bases and the V segment lost 7 bases, leaving 8 bases of the junction unmatched. CDR3 length equals 15 residues. Germline CDR1 is LNHDA and CDR2 is SQIVND (reference sequence). The chain has TRBV19 and TRBJ2-1, with 8 nucleotides matching TRBD2. Sequencing was performed on PBMCs. This TCR was sampled from a male donor in good health and CMV-seropositive. CDR3 nucleotides: TGTGCCAGTACCGCGGGACTAGTCAGCTACAATGAGCAGTTCTTC. This sequence encodes CASTAGLVSYNEQFF.